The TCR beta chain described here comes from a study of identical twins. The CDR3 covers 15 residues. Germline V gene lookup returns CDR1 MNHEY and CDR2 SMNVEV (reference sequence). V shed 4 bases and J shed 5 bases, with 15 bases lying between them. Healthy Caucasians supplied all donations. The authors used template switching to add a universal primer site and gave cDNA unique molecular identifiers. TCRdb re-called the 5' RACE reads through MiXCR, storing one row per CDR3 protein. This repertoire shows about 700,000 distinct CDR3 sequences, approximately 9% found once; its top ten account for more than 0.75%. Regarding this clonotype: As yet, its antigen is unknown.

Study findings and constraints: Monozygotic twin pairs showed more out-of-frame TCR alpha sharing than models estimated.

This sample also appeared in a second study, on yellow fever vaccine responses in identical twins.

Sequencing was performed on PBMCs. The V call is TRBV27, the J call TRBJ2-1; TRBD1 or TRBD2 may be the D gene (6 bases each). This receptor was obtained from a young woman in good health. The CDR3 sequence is CASSSGGGPHNEQFF. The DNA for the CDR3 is TGTGCCAGCAGTTCTGGAGGGGGTCCCCACAATGAGCAGTTCTTC.